These T cell receptor beta chains were read from a single sample in a study of spatial heterogeneity in lung cancer. TCRdb recomputed calls from the 5' RACE reads with MiXCR, one row per CDR3 protein. In the table there are around 16,000 distinct CDR3 sequences, approximately 7% of which are singletons. The material was lung tumor tissue, obtained at surgery. The receptors were sampled from a female donor with early-stage non-small cell lung cancer. Each CDR3 is given without its conserved first and last residue. The order of the fields is V gene, J gene, CDR3 protein.

>TRBV2|TRBJ1-6
ASSARGHTDSPLH
>TRBV20-1|TRBJ1-1
SAGQAVHTEAF
>TRBV12-3/TRBV12-4|TRBJ2-1
ASRAVVHEQF
>TRBV2|TRBJ1-6
ASSDRLGSPLH
>TRBV20-1|TRBJ2-5
SARDGLAGAGTQY
>TRBV4-1|TRBJ1-1
ASSPRGVLRTEAF
>TRBV19|TRBJ1-2
ASLNAPGVHGYT
>TRBV18|TRBJ2-4
ASSPPQKKNIQY
>TRBV28|TRBJ1-3
ASRAQGYSGNTIY
>TRBV7-3|TRBJ2-3
ASSLRGEYTDTQY
>TRBV19|TRBJ2-2
ASTTGGAGGELF
>TRBV15|TRBJ2-6
ATSRQGGPPGANVLT
>TRBV18|TRBJ1-2
ASSPDRQGGYYGYT
>TRBV7-3|TRBJ2-2
ASSLTGGANTGELF
>TRBV10-3|TRBJ2-4
AISEKGEDIQY
>TRBV20-1|TRBJ1-6
SARDREGGSYNSPLH
>TRBV6-1|TRBJ1-1
ASSVDPGGTEAF
>TRBV5-1|TRBJ2-1
ASGERPTPAGGHNEQF
>TRBV20-1|TRBJ1-5
SAREGGRNNQPQH
>TRBV5-1|TRBJ2-5
ASSDSRLQETQY
>TRBV20-1|TRBJ2-1
SARNSYRNEQF
>TRBV4-1|TRBJ1-1
ASSQAKRQGNTEAF
>TRBV7-2|TRBJ2-4
ASSFGTGGGLWKNIQY
>TRBV28|TRBJ2-4
ASTPSQGAKNIQY
>TRBV12-3/TRBV12-4|TRBJ1-4
ASSSGQARTNEKLF
>TRBV27|TRBJ2-7
ASSSGTGGEQY
>TRBV18|TRBJ1-5
ASSPGSGQPQH
>TRBV9|TRBJ1-1
ASSVVGGETEAF
>TRBV6-1|TRBJ2-5
ASSARWGSQETQY
>TRBV28|TRBJ1-3
ASSFGTGRHTIY
>TRBV20-1|TRBJ2-3
SANSGYTDTQY
>TRBV29-1|TRBJ1-3
SVRETSFSGNTIY
>TRBV24-1|TRBJ2-3
ATSDLGDRTSPDTQY
>TRBV5-1|TRBJ2-2
ASSAGTANTGELF
>TRBV7-2|TRBJ2-5
ASSLLGLQETQY
>TRBV27|TRBJ2-7
ASSWTRNNEQY
>TRBV28|TRBJ2-3
ASSSGQATDTQY
>TRBV7-3|TRBJ2-3
ASSGSGGGDTQY
>TRBV21-1|TRBJ2-3
ASSKDAGTDTQY
>TRBV7-9|TRBJ2-2
ASSLATGIVGELF
>TRBV28|TRBJ2-5
ASSFLGLAGQETQY
>TRBV29-1|TRBJ1-2
SVDPSTGERGYGYT
>TRBV12-3/TRBV12-4|TRBJ1-2
ASSFQGFRGYT